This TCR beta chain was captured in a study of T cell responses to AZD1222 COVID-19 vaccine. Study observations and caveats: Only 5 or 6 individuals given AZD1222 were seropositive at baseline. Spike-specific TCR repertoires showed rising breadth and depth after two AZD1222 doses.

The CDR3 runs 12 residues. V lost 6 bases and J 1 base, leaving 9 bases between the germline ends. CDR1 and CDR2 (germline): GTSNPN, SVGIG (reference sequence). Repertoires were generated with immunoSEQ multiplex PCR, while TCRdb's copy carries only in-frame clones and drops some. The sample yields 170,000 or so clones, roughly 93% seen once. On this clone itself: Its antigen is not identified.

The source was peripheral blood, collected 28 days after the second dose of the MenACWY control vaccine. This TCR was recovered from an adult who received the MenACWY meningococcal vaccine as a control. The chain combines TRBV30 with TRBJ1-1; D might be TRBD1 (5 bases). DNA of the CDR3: TGTGCCTGTCCAGGGAAGAACACTGAAGCTTTCTTT. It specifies CACPGKNTEAFF.